What follows describes a single T cell receptor beta chain. Its matching antigen is unknown. The CDR3 consists of 14 residues. With V trimmed by 3 bases and J by 5 bases, 8 bases remained unmatched. The germline V gene encodes CDR1 GTSNPN and CDR2 SVGIG (reference sequence). Treatment reported: oral pan-JAK inhibitor, 5-10 mg twice daily. This record belongs to a study of CD8+ T cells in alopecia areata. Findings and caveats of the study: Scalp data also include sequences from resident alphabeta T cells of normal skin. In scalp, tofacitinib significantly decreased clonality and expanded CD8+ clones among the top 100. Affected scalp, especially in alopecia totalis/universalis, had a higher clonality than normal scalp did. Sharing of TCR sequences between patients (possibly for HLA-related reasons) was less clear than in mice.

Sequencing used cDNA as its template, made by extracting RNA and reverse transcribing it. TCRdb's copy holds only in-frame clones and misses some; the assay was immunoSEQ multiplex PCR. The sample comprises more than 110,000 clones, nearly 55% of which are singletons, and around a sixth rests with the top ten. The rearrangement joins TRBV30 to TRBJ2-7, with TRBD1 matching 9 bases. The sequences come from CD8+ T cells sorted from blood, collected at week 4, from a patient treated with tofacitinib. The source of this sequence is a human donor with alopecia areata. CDR3 sequence (DNA): TGTGCCTGGAGCACGGGACAGGGTGGTCACGAGCAGTACTTC. It specifies CAWSTGQGGHEQYF.